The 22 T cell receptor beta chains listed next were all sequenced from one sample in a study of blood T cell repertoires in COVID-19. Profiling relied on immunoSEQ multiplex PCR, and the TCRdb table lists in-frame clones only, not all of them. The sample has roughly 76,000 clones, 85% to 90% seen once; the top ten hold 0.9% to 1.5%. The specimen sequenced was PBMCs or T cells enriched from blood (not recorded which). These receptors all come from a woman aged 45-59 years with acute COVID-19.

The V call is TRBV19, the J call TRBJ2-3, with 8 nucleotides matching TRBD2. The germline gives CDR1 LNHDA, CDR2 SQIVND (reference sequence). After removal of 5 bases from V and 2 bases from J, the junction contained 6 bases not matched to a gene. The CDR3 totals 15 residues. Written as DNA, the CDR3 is TGTGCCAGTAGTTCCGTAGCGGGATTCACAGATACGCAGTATTTT. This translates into CASSSVAGFTDTQYF. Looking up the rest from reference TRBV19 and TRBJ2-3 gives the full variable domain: DGGITQSPKYLFRKEGQNVTLSCEQNLNHDAMYWYRQDPGQGLRLIYYSQIVNDFQKGDIAEGYSVSREKKESFPLTVTSAQKNPTAFYLCASSSVAGFTDTQYFGPGTRLTVL.

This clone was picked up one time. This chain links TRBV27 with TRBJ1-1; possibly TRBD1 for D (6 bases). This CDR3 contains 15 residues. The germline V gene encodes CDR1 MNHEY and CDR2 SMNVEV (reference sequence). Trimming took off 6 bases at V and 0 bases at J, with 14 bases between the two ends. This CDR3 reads CASRYLDRLNTEAFF. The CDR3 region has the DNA TGTGCCAGCAGATATCTCGACAGGTTGAACACTGAAGCTTTCTTT.

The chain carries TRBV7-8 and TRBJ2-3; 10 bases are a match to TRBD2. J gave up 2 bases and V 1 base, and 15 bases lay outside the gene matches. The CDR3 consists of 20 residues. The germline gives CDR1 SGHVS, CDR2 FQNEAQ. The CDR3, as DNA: TGTGCCAGCAGCTTAGTATCTGGGGCTAGCGGGAGCGTCGTCACAGATACGCAGTATTTT. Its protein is CASSLVSGASGSVVTDTQYF. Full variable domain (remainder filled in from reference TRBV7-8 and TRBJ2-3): GAGVSQSPRYKVAKRGQDVALRCDPISGHVSLFWYQQALGQGPEFLTYFQNEAQLDKSGLPSDRFFAERPEGSVSTLKIQRTQQEDSAVYLCASSLVSGASGSVVTDTQYFGPGTRLTVL.

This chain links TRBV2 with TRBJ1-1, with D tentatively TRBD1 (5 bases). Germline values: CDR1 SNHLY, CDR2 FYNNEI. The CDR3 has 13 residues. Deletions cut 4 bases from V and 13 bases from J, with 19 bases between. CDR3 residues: CASSGGRDGLVFF. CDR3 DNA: TGTGCCAGCAGTGGGGGGAGGGATGGGTTGGTTTTCTTT.

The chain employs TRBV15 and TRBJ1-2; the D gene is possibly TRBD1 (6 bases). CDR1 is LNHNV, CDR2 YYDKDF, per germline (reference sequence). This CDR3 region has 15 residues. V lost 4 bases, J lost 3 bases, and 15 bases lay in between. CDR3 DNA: TGTGCCACCAGCACTATATGGGCAGGGGACTATGGCTACACCTTC. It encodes CATSTIWAGDYGYTF.

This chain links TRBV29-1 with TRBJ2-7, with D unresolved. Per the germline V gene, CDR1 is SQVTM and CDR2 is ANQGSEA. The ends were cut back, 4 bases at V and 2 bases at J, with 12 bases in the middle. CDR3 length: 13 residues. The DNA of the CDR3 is TGCAGCGTTGTAAACTACACCCCCTACGAGCAGTACTTC. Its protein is CSVVNYTPYEQYF.

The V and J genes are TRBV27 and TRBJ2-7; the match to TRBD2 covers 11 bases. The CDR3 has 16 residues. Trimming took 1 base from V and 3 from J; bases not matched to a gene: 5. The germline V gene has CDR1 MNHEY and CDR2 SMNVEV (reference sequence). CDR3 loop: CASSLFGTSGDYEQYF. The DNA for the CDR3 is TGTGCCAGCAGTTTATTTGGGACTAGCGGAGACTACGAGCAGTACTTC.

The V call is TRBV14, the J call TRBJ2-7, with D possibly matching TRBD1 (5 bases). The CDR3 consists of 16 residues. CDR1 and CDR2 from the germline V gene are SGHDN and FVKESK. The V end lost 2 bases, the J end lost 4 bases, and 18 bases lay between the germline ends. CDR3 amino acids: CASSQTTGANGYEQYF. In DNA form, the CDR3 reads TGTGCCAGCAGCCAAACAACAGGTGCGAATGGGTACGAGCAGTACTTC. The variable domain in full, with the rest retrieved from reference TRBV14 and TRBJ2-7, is EAGVTQFPSHSVIEKGQTVTLRCDPISGHDNLYWYRRVMGKEIKFLLHFVKESKQDESGMPNNRFLAERTGGTYSTLKVQPAELEDSGVYFCASSQTTGANGYEQYFGPGTRLTVT.

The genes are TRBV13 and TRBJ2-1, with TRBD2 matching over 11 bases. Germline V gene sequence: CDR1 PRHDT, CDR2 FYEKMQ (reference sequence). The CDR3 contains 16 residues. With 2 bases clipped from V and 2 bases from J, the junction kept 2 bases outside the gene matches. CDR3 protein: CASSLPGLAAYNEQFF. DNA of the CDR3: TGTGCCAGCAGCTTACCGGGACTAGCGGCCTACAATGAGCAGTTCTTC.

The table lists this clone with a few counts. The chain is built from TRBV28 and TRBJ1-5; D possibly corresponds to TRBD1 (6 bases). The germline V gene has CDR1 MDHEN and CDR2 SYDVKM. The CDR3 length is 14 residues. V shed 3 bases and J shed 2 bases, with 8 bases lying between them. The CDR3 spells CASSFGGRNQPQHF. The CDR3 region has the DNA TGTGCCAGCAGTTTTGGGGGCCGCAATCAGCCCCAGCATTTT.

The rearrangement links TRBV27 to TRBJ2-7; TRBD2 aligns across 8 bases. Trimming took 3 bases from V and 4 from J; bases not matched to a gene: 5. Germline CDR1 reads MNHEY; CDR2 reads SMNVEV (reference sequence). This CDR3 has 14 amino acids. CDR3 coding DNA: TGTGCCAGCAGTTTTAGGAGCGGGAGTTACGAGCAGTACTTC. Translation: CASSFRSGSYEQYF.

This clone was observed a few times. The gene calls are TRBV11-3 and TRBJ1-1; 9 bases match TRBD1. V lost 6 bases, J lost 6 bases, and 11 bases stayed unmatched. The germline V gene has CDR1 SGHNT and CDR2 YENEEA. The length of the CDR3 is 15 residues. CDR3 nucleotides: TGTGCCAGCAGTCAATTTACAGGGGGCGGATCTGAAGCTTTCTTT. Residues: CASSQFTGGGSEAFF.

The CDR3 is CASSRDRGSHGYTF. CDR3 bases: TGTGCCAGCAGCCGGGACAGGGGGTCTCATGGCTACACCTTC. The chain links TRBV5-4 to TRBJ1-2; TRBD1 matches at 11 bases. The junction had 5 bases not matched to a gene; V was cut back by 4 bases and J by 6 bases. This CDR3 spans 14 amino acids. Germline CDR1 reads SGHNT; CDR2 reads YYREEE (reference sequence).

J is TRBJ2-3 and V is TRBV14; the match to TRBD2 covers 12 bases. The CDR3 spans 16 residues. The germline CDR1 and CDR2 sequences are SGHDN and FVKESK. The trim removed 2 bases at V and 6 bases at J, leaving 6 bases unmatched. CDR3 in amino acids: CASSQLAGGPGDTQYF. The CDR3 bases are TGTGCCAGCAGCCAACTAGCGGGAGGGCCGGGGGATACGCAGTATTTT.

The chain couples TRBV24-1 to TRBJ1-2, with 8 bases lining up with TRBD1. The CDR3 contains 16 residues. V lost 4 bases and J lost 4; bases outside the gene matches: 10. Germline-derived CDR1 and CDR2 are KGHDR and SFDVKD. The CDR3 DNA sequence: TGTGCCACCAGTGACCAAACCTTGACAGGGGTCTATGGCTACACCTTC. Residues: CATSDQTLTGVYGYTF.

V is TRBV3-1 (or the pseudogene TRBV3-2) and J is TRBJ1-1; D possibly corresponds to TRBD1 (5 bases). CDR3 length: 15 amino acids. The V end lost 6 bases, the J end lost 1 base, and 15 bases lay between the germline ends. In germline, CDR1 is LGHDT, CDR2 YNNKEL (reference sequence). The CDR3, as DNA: TGTGCCAGCAGATCGGGGGAGACCTGGAACACTGAAGCTTTCTTT. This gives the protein CASRSGETWNTEAFF.

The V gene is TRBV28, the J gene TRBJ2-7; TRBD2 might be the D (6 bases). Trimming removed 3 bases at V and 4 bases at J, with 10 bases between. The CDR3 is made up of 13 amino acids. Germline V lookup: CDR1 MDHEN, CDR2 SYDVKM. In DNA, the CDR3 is TGTGCCAGCAGTTTGGGGGGTGGATACGAGCAGTACTTC. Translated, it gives CASSLGGGYEQYF.

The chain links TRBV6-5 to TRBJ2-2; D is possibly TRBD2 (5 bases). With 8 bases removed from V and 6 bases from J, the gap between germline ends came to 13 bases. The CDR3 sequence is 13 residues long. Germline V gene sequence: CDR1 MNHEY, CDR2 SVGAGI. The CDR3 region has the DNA TGTGCCAGCCATCGGGGTTTAGCCGGGGAGCTGTTTTTT. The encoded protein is CASHRGLAGELFF.

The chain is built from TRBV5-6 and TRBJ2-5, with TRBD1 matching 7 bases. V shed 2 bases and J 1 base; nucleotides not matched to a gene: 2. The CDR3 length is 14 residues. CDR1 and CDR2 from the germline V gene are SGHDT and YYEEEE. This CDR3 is CASSFDRAQETQYF. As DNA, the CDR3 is TGTGCCAGCAGCTTTGACAGGGCCCAAGAGACCCAGTACTTC.

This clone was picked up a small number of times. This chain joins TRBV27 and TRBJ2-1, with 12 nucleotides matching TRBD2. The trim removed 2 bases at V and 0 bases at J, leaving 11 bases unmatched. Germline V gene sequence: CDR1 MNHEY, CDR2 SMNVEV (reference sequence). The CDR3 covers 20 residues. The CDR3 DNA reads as TGTGCCAGCAGTTTACCCGTTAGGGCTAGCGGGAGGGCCTCCTACAATGAGCAGTTCTTC. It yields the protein CASSLPVRASGRASYNEQFF.

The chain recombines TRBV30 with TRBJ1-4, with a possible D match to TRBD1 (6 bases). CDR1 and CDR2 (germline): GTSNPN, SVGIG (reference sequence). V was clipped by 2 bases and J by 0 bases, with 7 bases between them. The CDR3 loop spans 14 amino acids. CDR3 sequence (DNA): TGTGCCTGGAGTCAGGGGACAACTAATGAAAAACTGTTTTTT. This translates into CAWSQGTTNEKLFF.

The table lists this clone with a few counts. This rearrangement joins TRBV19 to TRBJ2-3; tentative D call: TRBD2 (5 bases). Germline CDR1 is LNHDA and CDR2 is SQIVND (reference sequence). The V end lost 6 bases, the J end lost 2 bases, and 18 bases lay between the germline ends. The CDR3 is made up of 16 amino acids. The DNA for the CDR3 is TGTGCCAGTAGGAGGTTTGCTACGGGAAACACAGATACGCAGTATTTT. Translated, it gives CASRRFATGNTDTQYF.